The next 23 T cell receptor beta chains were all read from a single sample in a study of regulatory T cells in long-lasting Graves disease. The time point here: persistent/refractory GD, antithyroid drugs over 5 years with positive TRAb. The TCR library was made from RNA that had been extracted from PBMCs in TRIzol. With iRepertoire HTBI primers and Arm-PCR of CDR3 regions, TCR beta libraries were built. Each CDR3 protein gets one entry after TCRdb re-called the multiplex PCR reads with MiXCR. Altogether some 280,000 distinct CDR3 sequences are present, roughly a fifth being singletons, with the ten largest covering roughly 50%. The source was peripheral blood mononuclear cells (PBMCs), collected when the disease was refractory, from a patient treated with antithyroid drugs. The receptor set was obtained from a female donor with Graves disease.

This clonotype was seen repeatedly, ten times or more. As DNA, the CDR3 is TGTGCCAGCAGTGAGTGGAGGACCCTTGGGCCCAATCAGCCCCAGCATTTT. Translated: CASSEWRTLGPNQPQHF. The J gene is TRBJ1-5, the V gene TRBV2; no firm D call. CDR1 and CDR2 (germline): SNHLY, FYNNEI. V lost 3 bases, J lost 3 bases, and 18 bases lay in between. This CDR3 has 17 residues.

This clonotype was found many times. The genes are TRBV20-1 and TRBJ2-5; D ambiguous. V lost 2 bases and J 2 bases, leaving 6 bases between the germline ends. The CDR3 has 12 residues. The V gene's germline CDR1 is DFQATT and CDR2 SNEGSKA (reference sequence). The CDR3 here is CSARPSQETQYF. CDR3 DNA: TGCAGTGCTAGACCCAGTCAAGAGACCCAGTACTTC.

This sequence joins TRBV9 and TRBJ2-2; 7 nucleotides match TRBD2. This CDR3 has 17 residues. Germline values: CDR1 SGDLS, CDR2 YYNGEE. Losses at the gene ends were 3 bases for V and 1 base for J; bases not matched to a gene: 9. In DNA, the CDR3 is TGTGCCAGCAGCGATGGCGGGAGCCTACTGAACACCGGGGAGCTGTTTTTT. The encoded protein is CASSDGGSLLNTGELFF.

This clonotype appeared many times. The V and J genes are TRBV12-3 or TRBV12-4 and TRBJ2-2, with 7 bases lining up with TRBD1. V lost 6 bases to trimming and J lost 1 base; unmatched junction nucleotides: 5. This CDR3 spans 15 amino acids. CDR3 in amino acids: CASSRQGLNTGELFF. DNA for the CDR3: TGTGCCAGCAGCCGACAGGGCTTGAACACCGGGGAGCTGTTTTTT.

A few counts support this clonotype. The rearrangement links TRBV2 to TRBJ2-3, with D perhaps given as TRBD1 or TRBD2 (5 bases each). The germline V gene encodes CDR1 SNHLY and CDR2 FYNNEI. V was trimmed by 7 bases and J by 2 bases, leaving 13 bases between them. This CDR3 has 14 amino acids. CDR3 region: CASTRDGPTDTQYF. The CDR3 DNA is TGTGCCAGCACCCGGGACGGCCCCACAGATACGCAGTATTTT.

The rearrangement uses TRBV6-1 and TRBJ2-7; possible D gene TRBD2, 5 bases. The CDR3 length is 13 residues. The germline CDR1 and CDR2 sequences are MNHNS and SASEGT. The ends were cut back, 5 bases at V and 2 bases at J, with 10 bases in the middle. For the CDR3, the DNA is TGTGCCAGCAGTCACGGGATTACCTACGAGCAGTACTTC. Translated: CASSHGITYEQYF.

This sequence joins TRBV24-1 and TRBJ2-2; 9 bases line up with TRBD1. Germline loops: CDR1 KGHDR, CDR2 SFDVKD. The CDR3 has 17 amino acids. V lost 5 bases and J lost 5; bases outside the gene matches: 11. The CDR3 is CATSVPEGQGGTGELFF. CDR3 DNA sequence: TGTGCCACCAGTGTCCCGGAGGGACAGGGCGGGACCGGGGAGCTGTTTTTT.

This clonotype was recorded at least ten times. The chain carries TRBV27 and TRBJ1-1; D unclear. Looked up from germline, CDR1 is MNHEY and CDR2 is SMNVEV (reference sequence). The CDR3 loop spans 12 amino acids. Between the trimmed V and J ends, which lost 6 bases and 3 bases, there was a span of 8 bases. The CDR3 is CASRGLDTEAFF. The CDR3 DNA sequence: TGTGCCAGCAGGGGCCTCGACACTGAAGCTTTCTTT.

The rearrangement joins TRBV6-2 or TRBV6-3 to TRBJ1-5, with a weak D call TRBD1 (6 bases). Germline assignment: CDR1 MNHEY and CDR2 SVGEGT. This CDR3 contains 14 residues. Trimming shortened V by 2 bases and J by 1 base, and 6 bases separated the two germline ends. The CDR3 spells CASSYGTSNQPQHF. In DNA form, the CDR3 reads TGTGCCAGCAGTTACGGGACAAGCAATCAGCCCCAGCATTTT.

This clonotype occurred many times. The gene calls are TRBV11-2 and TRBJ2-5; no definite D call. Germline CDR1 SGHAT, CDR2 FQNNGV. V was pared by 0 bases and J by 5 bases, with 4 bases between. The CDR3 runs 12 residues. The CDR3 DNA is TGTGCCAGCAGCTTAGATCTTGAGACCCAGTACTTC. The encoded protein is CASSLDLETQYF.

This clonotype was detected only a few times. CDR3 sequence reads: CASSQPTAPLAKNIQYF. The CDR3 DNA follows: TGCGCCAGCAGCCAACCTACTGCCCCCCTAGCCAAAAACATTCAGTACTTC. The chain recombines TRBV4-1 with TRBJ2-4; D call uncertain. CDR3 length: 17 residues. Germline CDR1 reads MGHRA; CDR2 reads YSYEKL. Between the trimmed V and J ends, which lost 2 bases and 0 bases, there was a span of 14 bases.

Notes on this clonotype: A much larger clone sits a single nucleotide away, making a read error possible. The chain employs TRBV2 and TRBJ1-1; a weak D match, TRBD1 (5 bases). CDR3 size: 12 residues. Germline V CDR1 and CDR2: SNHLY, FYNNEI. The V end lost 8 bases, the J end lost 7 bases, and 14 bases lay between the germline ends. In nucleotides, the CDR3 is TGTGCCAGCCATAGGGGAAGCAATGAAGCTTTCTTT. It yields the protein CASHRGSNEAFF.

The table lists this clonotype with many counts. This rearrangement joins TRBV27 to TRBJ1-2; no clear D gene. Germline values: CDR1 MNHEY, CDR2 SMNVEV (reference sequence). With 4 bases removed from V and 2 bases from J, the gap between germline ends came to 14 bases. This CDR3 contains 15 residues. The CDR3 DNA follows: TGTGCCAGCAGTTCCGGGCCCGAGGACAACTATGGCTACACCTTC. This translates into CASSSGPEDNYGYTF.

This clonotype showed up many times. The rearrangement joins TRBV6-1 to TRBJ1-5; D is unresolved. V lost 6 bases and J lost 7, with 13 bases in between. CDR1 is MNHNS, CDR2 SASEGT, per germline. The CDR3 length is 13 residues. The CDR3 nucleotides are TGTGCCAGCAGCCCCTCGGTGGTCCAGCCCCAGCATTTT. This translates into CASSPSVVQPQHF.

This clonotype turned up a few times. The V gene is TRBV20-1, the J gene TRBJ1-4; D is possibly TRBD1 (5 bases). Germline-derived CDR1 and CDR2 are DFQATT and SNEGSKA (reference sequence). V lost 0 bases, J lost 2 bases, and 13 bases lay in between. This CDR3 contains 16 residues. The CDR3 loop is CSARDPQGGTNEKLFF. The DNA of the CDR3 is TGCAGTGCTAGAGATCCCCAGGGAGGGACTAATGAAAAACTGTTTTTT.

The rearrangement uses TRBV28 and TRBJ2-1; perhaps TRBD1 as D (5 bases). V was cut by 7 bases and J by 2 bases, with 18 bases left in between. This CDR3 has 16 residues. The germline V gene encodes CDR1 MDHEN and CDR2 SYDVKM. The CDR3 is CASKRGLLGPYNEQFF. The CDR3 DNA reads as TGTGCCAGCAAACGTGGGCTCCTGGGGCCCTACAATGAGCAGTTCTTC.

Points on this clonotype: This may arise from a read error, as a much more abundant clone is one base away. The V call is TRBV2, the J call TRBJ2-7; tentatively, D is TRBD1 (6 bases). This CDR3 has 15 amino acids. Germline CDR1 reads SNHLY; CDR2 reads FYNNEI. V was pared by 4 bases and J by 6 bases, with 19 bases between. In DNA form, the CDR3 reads TGTGCCAGCAGTGTGGGACCCCAGAACAGGGTCGAGCAGTACTTC. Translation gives CASSVGPQNRVEQYF.

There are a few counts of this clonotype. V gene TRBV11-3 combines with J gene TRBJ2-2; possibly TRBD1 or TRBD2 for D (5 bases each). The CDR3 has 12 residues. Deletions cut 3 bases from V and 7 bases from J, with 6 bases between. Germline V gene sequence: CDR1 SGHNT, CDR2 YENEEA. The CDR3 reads CASSFGGGELFF. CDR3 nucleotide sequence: TGTGCCAGCAGCTTTGGGGGCGGGGAGCTGTTTTTT.

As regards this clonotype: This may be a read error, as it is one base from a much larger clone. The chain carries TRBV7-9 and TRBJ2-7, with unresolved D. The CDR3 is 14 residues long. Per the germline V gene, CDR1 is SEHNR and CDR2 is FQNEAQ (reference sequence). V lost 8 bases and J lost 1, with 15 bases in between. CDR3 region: CASGLASRSYEQYF. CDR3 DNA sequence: TGTGCCAGCGGCCTCGCCTCTAGATCCTACGAGCAGTACTTC.

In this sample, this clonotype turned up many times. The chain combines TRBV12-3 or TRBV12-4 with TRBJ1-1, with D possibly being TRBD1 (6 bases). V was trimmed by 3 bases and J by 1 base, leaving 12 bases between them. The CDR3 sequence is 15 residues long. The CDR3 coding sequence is TGTGCCAGCAGTTTCGCGGGACAAACGAACACTGAAGCTTTCTTT. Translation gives CASSFAGQTNTEAFF.

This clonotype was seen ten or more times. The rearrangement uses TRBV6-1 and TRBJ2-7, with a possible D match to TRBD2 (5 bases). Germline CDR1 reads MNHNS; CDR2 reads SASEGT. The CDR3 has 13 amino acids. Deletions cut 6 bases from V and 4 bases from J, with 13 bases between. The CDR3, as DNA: TGTGCCAGCAGACCCCCACTAGTGTACGAGCAGTACTTC. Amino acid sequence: CASRPPLVYEQYF.

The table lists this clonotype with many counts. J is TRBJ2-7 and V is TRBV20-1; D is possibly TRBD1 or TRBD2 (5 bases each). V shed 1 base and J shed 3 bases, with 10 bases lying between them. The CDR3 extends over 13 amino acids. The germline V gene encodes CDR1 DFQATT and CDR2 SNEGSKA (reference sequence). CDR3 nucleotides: TGCAGTGCTAGAGGGGGGTATAGCTACGAGCAGTACTTC. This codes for CSARGGYSYEQYF.

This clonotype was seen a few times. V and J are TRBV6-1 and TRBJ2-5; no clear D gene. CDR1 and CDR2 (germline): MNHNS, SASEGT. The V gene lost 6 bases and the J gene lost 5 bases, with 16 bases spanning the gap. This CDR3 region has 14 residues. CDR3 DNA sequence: TGTGCCAGCAGCACCGCCTATGGGCCGGAGACCCAGTACTTC. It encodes CASSTAYGPETQYF.